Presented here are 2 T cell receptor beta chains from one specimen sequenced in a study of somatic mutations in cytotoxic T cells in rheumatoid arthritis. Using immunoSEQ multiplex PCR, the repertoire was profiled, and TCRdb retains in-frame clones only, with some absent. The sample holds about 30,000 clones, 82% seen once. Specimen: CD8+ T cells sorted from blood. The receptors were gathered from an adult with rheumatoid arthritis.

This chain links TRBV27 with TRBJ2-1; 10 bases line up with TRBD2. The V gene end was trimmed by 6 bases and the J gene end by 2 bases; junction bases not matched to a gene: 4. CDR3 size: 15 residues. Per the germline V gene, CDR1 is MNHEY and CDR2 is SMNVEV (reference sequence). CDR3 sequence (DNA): TGTGCCAGCAGCCTCGGACTAGCGGCCTACAATGAGCAGTTCTTC. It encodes CASSLGLAAYNEQFF.

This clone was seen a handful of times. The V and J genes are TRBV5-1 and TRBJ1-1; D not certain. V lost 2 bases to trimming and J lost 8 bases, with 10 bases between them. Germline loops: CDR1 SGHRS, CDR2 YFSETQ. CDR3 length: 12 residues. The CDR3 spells CASSFGQREAFF. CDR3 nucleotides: TGCGCCAGCAGCTTTGGGCAGAGAGAAGCTTTCTTT.